This T cell receptor (beta chain) was profiled in a study of blood T cell repertoires in COVID-19. Looking at the study overall: Samples representing acute and convalescent COVID-19 were sourced from the United States, Italy and Spain. T cells, B-cell-depleted T cells, or PBMCs provided the cDNA or gDNA that served as material.

How the authors handled the data: Estimation of nucleated cell counts relied on the amplification of reference gene primers. Here immunoSEQ multiplex PCR was the method, and the copy in TCRdb shows in-frame clones only, minus some. Clone size and the V and J calls come from that table; the DNA yielded D and trimming. The sample lists 90,000 or so clones, 72% seen once, with around 25% in the top ten. V lost 8 bases and J lost 4, with 20 bases in between. The CDR3 is 15 residues long. Looked up from germline, CDR1 is MGHDK and CDR2 is SYGVNS. The source of this sequence is a woman aged 55-69 years in a cohort sampled during active or convalescent COVID-19. J is TRBJ2-5 and V is TRBV25-1, with TRBD1 as a possible D gene (7 bases). The sequencing input was peripheral blood. The DNA of the CDR3 is TGTGCCAGCGCTCACAGGGGCGAGGGAGGAGAGACCCAGTACTTC. It specifies CASAHRGEGGETQYF.